This TCR beta chain was obtained from a study of blood T cell repertoires in COVID-19. In the original analysis: Amplifying reference gene primers gave estimates of nucleated cell counts. TCRdb's copy holds only in-frame clones and misses some; the assay was immunoSEQ multiplex PCR. The V and J calls and clone size were taken over from that table, and D and trimming were inferred from the DNA. The sample has 65,000 or so clones, more than 90% seen once. Germline CDR1 reads MNHEY; CDR2 reads SMNVEV (reference sequence). The CDR3 covers 13 residues. Trimming stripped 5 bases from V and 1 base from J, with 8 bases between.

Sequenced material: peripheral blood. The TCR comes from a man in his 60s with acute or convalescent COVID-19. The chain recombines TRBV27 with TRBJ1-1; D remains ambiguous. The CDR3 spells CASSPSTNTEAFF. CDR3 DNA: TGTGCCAGCAGTCCCTCTACGAACACTGAAGCTTTCTTT.